Listed here are 30 T cell receptor beta chains from one sample, sequenced in a study of blood T cell repertoires in COVID-19. Assay used: immunoSEQ multiplex PCR; TCRdb lists only in-frame clones, some missing. This table holds some 86,000 clones, 80% to 95% found once. The sample comprised peripheral blood. These receptors originate from a human donor with active COVID-19. The donor label of this sample is uncertain.

V usage is TRBV24-1 and J usage is TRBJ1-1; D is perhaps TRBD1 (6 bases). Germline V gene data show CDR1 as KGHDR and CDR2 as SFDVKD. The CDR3 is made up of 15 amino acids. The V end lost 4 bases, the J end lost 0 bases, and 11 bases lay between the germline ends. CDR3 DNA: TGTGCCACCAGTGACTCTGGACAGATGAACACTGAAGCTTTCTTT. Encoded protein: CATSDSGQMNTEAFF.

V gene TRBV5-8 combines with J gene TRBJ2-1; 16 nucleotides agree with TRBD2. CDR3 length: 19 amino acids. Germline CDR1 reads SGHTS; CDR2 reads YDEGEE. Losses at the gene ends were 1 base for V and 2 bases for J; bases not matched to a gene: 6. CDR3 nucleotide sequence: TGTGCCAGCAGCTTGACGGGACTAGCGGGGGGGCCCGCCTACAATGAGCAGTTCTTC. Translating gives CASSLTGLAGGPAYNEQFF.

The V call is TRBV19, the J call TRBJ2-7, with 8 bases that match TRBD1. CDR1 and CDR2 (germline): LNHDA, SQIVND (reference sequence). Trimming cost V 5 bases and J 3 bases; bases outside gene matches: 6. This CDR3 is 14 amino acids long. The CDR3 sequence is CASSPPGQGYEQYF. The CDR3 DNA is TGTGCCAGTAGTCCCCCCGGACAGGGCTACGAGCAGTACTTC. Supplemented by reference TRBV19 and TRBJ2-7, the full variable domain reads DGGITQSPKYLFRKEGQNVTLSCEQNLNHDAMYWYRQDPGQGLRLIYYSQIVNDFQKGDIAEGYSVSREKKESFPLTVTSAQKNPTAFYLCASSPPGQGYEQYFGPGTRLTVT.

About this clone itself: One end of the junction is discordant with germline, which a read error may explain. The V and J genes are TRBV9 and TRBJ1-2, with 7 bases identical to TRBD1. The CDR3 has 12 residues. Per germline, CDR1 SGDLS and CDR2 YYNGEE. Here the CDR3 DNA reads TGTGCCAGCAGCGTAAACAGGGGCGTATTGTACTTC. Amino acids: CASSVNRGVLYF.

The chain has TRBV10-1 and TRBJ1-1, with D perhaps TRBD1 (6 bases). V dropped 5 bases and J dropped 3 bases, with 13 bases sitting between them. Germline-derived CDR1 and CDR2 are WNHNN and SYGVQD (reference sequence). The CDR3 consists of 14 residues. The CDR3 DNA sequence: TGCGCCAGCAGTCCAGGGAGGGGGGACACTGAAGCTTTCTTT. Translating it yields CASSPGRGDTEAFF.

This chain connects TRBV7-9 to TRBJ2-7, with unresolved D. V gave up 5 bases and J gave up 2 bases, with 13 bases separating them. This CDR3 comprises 14 residues. Germline V lookup: CDR1 SEHNR, CDR2 FQNEAQ (reference sequence). As DNA, the CDR3 is TGTGCCAGCAGCCCGCCCGGAGCCCCCTACGAGCAGTACTTC. It is translated as CASSPPGAPYEQYF.

The rearrangement links TRBV10-2 to TRBJ2-3, with 11 bases fitting TRBD1. The CDR3 extends over 17 amino acids. Germline values: CDR1 WSHSY, CDR2 SAAADI. The V gene end was trimmed by 2 bases and the J gene end by 3 bases; junction bases not matched to a gene: 7. CDR3 residues: CASSENLGTGGTDTQYF. The CDR3 coding sequence is TGCGCCAGCAGTGAGAACCTCGGGACAGGGGGTACAGATACGCAGTATTTT.

The rearrangement uses TRBV11-2 and TRBJ1-6; the D is unclear. Germline CDR1 SGHAT, CDR2 FQNNGV. V was trimmed by 1 base and J by 7 bases, leaving 5 bases between them. CDR3 length equals 13 residues. This chain's CDR3 is CASSLGANSPLHF. The CDR3 region has the DNA TGTGCCAGCAGCTTAGGGGCCAATTCACCCCTCCACTTT.

The chain has TRBV2 and TRBJ2-7, with 7 bases matching TRBD1. V trimming: 1 base; J trimming: 2 bases; junction bases outside the gene matches: 5. Germline V CDR1 and CDR2: SNHLY, FYNNEI. The CDR3 is 15 residues long. The DNA for the CDR3 is TGTGCCAGCAGTGAAGGGGGACAGATTCCCTACGAGCAGTACTTC. Its translation: CASSEGGQIPYEQYF. The variable domain in full, with the rest retrieved from reference TRBV2 and TRBJ2-7, is EPEVTQTPSHQVTQMGQEVILRCVPISNHLYFYWYRQILGQKVEFLVSFYNNEISEKSEIFDDQFSVERPDGSNFTLKIRSTKLEDSAMYFCASSEGGQIPYEQYFGPGTRLTVT.

A word on this clone: An end of the junction does not agree with germline; a read error may underlie this. The chain recombines TRBV4-1 with TRBJ2-7; TRBD2 aligns across 10 bases. In germline, CDR1 is MGHRA, CDR2 YSYEKL. The CDR3 extends over 14 amino acids. CDR3 sequence: CASSQEPLAGARDF. For the CDR3, the DNA is TGCGCCAGCAGCCAAGAGCCCCTAGCGGGGGCACGGGACTTC.

The gene calls are TRBV11-3 and TRBJ2-3, with 7 bases lining up with TRBD2. CDR3 size: 14 residues. Germline trimming cut 1 base from V and 4 bases from J; bases unmatched to any gene: 2. Per germline, CDR1 SGHNT and CDR2 YENEEA. The CDR3 reads CASSLVGRADTQYF. CDR3 DNA sequence: TGTGCCAGCAGCTTAGTTGGGAGGGCAGATACGCAGTATTTT.

The chain employs TRBV6-1 and TRBJ2-7; 10 bases map to TRBD1. J gave up 1 base and V 3 bases, and 3 bases lay outside the gene matches. The CDR3 runs 15 residues. Germline CDR1 is MNHNS and CDR2 is SASEGT. Here the CDR3 DNA reads TGTGCCAGCAGTGATAGGGGACAGGGGTCCTACGAGCAGTACTTC. Its translation is CASSDRGQGSYEQYF.

The CDR3 DNA is TGTGCCAGACGGGACTCTACCGGGGGCTACACCTTC. This gives the protein CARRDSTGGYTF. The chain carries TRBV7-2 and TRBJ1-2; a weak D match, TRBD1 (5 bases). CDR3 length: 12 amino acids. Trimming left V 9 bases short and J 8 bases short, with 16 bases between. In germline, CDR1 is SGHTA, CDR2 FQGNSA.

The chain couples TRBV13 to TRBJ2-5; TRBD2 aligns across 9 bases. Germline V gives CDR1 PRHDT, CDR2 FYEKMQ (reference sequence). V gave up 0 bases and J gave up 1 base; unmatched junction bases: 3. This CDR3 is 16 amino acids long. DNA for the CDR3: TGTGCCAGCAGCTTAGGATCAGCGGGGGGCCAAGAGACCCAGTACTTC. As protein: CASSLGSAGGQETQYF. Combining the CDR3 with reference TRBV13 and TRBJ2-5 gives the whole variable domain AAGVIQSPRHLIKEKRETATLKCYPIPRHDTVYWYQQGPGQDPQFLISFYEKMQSDKGSIPDRFSAQQFSDYHSELNMSSLELGDSALYFCASSLGSAGGQETQYFGPGTRLLVL.

This clone was detected once. J is TRBJ2-3 and V is TRBV7-2; the D gene is possibly TRBD1 (5 bases). The ends were cut back, 4 bases at V and 6 bases at J, with 14 bases in the middle. CDR1 is SGHTA and CDR2 is FQGNSA in the germline V gene. This CDR3 contains 14 residues. This chain's CDR3 is CASSSYSAGDTQYF. For the CDR3, the DNA is TGTGCCAGCAGCTCATATTCAGCAGGGGATACGCAGTATTTT.

The V gene is TRBV5-6, the J gene TRBJ2-2, with D possibly matching TRBD1 (6 bases). Trimming removed 4 bases at V and 6 bases at J, with 22 bases between. In germline, CDR1 is SGHDT, CDR2 YYEEEE. The CDR3 length is 17 residues. The CDR3 is CASSRPQQGPTAGELFF. CDR3 coding DNA: TGTGCCAGCAGCCGACCCCAACAGGGCCCCACGGCCGGGGAGCTGTTTTTT.

This clone was detected a few times. The CDR3 DNA reads as TGTGCCAGCAGTCTGGGGACAGGTAACTCCAATCAGCCCCAGCATTTT. Its translation is CASSLGTGNSNQPQHF. V and J are TRBV28 and TRBJ1-5; 8 bases agree with TRBD1. V dropped 5 bases and J dropped 3; count of bases not matched to a gene: 9. This CDR3 is built from 16 residues. CDR1 is MDHEN, CDR2 SYDVKM, per germline.

This chain connects TRBV27 to TRBJ1-2; possibly TRBD1 for D (6 bases). V was pared by 6 bases and J by 4 bases, with 15 bases between. This CDR3 is 14 amino acids long. In germline, CDR1 is MNHEY, CDR2 SMNVEV (reference sequence). CDR3 nucleotide sequence: TGTGCCAGCAGAAGGGGGGGGGCGGGCTATGGCTACACCTTC. This codes for CASRRGGAGYGYTF.

The V gene is TRBV3-1 (or the pseudogene TRBV3-2), the J gene TRBJ1-2; no definite D call. V was cut by 1 base and J by 8 bases, with 8 bases left in between. This CDR3 has 12 amino acids. Germline loops: CDR1 LGHDT, CDR2 YNNKEL (reference sequence). The CDR3, as DNA: TGTGCCAGCAGCCAAGGCGGGCGCGGCTACACCTTC. This sequence encodes CASSQGGRGYTF.

The rearrangement joins TRBV2 to TRBJ1-4; possibly TRBD1 for D (6 bases). Germline CDR1 reads SNHLY; CDR2 reads FYNNEI. Trimming pared 8 bases from V and 8 bases from J, leaving 21 bases between. The CDR3 has 15 amino acids. The DNA for the CDR3 is TGTGCCAGCGGGGGCACGGATGACTCGGGGGAAAAACTGTTTTTT. Amino acids: CASGGTDDSGEKLFF.

The gene calls are TRBV7-9 and TRBJ2-2; the D is unclear. Germline V gives CDR1 SEHNR, CDR2 FQNEAQ (reference sequence). Trimming took 5 bases from V and 1 from J, leaving 2 bases between them. This CDR3 is 12 amino acids long. The CDR3 region is CASSRNTGELFF. As DNA, the CDR3 is TGTGCCAGCAGCCGGAACACCGGGGAGCTGTTTTTT.

The chain uses TRBV12-2 and TRBJ1-6; whether TRBD1, the table's D call, matches the DNA was not checked. TRBV12-2 is a pseudogene locus. The CDR3 contains 17 residues. The CDR3 DNA sequence: TGTGCAAGCGGGACAGGGGACTGGGTCGGTGGGAATTCACCCCTCCACTTT. Translating it yields CASGTGDWVGGNSPLHF.

The V call is TRBV7-2, the J call TRBJ2-7; 8 nucleotides align to TRBD2. With V trimmed by 0 bases and J by 2 bases, 3 bases remained unmatched. CDR3 length equals 15 residues. Germline assignment: CDR1 SGHTA and CDR2 FQGNSA. CDR3 sequence reads: CASSLALGGAYEQYF. As DNA, the CDR3 is TGTGCCAGCAGCTTAGCGCTCGGGGGGGCCTACGAGCAGTACTTC. The full variable domain, completed using reference TRBV7-2 and TRBJ2-7, is GAGVSQSPSNKVTEKGKDVELRCDPISGHTALYWYRQSLGQGLEFLIYFQGNSAPDKSGLPSDRFSAERTGGSVSTLTIQRTQQEDSAVYLCASSLALGGAYEQYFGPGTRLTVT.

V usage is TRBV19 and J usage is TRBJ1-2; 10 bases match TRBD1. With 6 bases clipped from V and 5 bases from J, the junction kept 6 bases outside the gene matches. Germline CDR1 LNHDA, CDR2 SQIVND (reference sequence). The CDR3 sequence is 14 residues long. The CDR3 DNA follows: TGTGCCAGTAGATTACCGGGACAGGGGTATGGCTACACCTTC. It specifies CASRLPGQGYGYTF.

Notes on this clone: Compared with germline, one end of the junction differs, possibly owing to a read error. This chain connects TRBV7-7 to TRBJ1-3, with unresolved D. Germline-derived CDR1 and CDR2 are SSHAT and FNYEAQ (reference sequence). This CDR3 has 20 amino acids. CDR3 loop: CASRTRNDKVTPGTGNTIYF. The CDR3 DNA reads as TGTGCTAGCAGAACCCGGAATGATAAAGTTACTCCGGGAACTGGAAACACCATATATTTT.

The chain couples TRBV2 to TRBJ2-7, with unresolved D. The germline gives CDR1 SNHLY, CDR2 FYNNEI. This CDR3 region has 13 residues. V was trimmed by 6 bases and J by 2 bases, leaving 11 bases between them. The CDR3 loop reads CASRLERAYEQYF. DNA for the CDR3: TGTGCCAGCAGACTGGAACGGGCCTACGAGCAGTACTTC.

In its sample, this clone was seen once. The chain links TRBV5-8 to TRBJ2-7; 14 nucleotides agree with TRBD2. Germline CDR1 SGHTS, CDR2 YDEGEE. CDR3 length equals 17 residues. V dropped 0 bases and J dropped 0; count of bases not matched to a gene: 2. The CDR3, as DNA: TGTGCCAGCAGCTTGGCCGGGACTAGCGGGGGCTCCTACGAGCAGTACTTC. Encoded protein: CASSLAGTSGGSYEQYF.

V is TRBV27 and J is TRBJ2-2; possibly TRBD1 for D (6 bases). The germline CDR1 and CDR2 sequences are MNHEY and SMNVEV (reference sequence). There are 14 residues in the CDR3. V was cut by 2 bases and J by 4 bases, with 8 bases left in between. The CDR3 spells CASSLQGFTGELFF. In DNA form, the CDR3 reads TGTGCCAGCAGTTTACAGGGGTTCACCGGGGAGCTGTTTTTT.

As DNA, the CDR3 is TGTGCCATCAGTGGTTCGAATTTAGGGAGTGAGCAGTTCTTC. Its translation: CAISGSNLGSEQFF. V is TRBV10-3 and J is TRBJ2-1, with a possible D match to TRBD2 (5 bases). The germline V and J ends were trimmed by 4 bases and 9 bases, with 16 bases remaining between them. The CDR3 sequence is 14 residues long. Germline V gene sequence: CDR1 ENHRY, CDR2 SYGVKD.

The chain recombines TRBV7-2 with TRBJ2-7; 10 nucleotides agree with TRBD2. The length of the CDR3 is 15 residues. With V trimmed by 1 base and J by 3 bases, 3 bases remained unmatched. CDR1 SGHTA and CDR2 FQGNSA come from the germline V gene. CDR3 nucleotide sequence: TGTGCCAGCAGCTTAGGGAGCGGGGGGGACTACGAGCAGTACTTC. It is translated as CASSLGSGGDYEQYF.